This TCR beta chain was observed in a study of T cell repertoires in cytomegalovirus infection. The wider study: It can be stated that public TCR beta signatures indicated CMV infection as well as a matching HLA type. Regarding the study as a whole: Based on cumulative public TCR beta family frequency, carriers of CMV plus the relevant HLA were identified.

TCRdb processed the reads anew with MiXCR; each CDR3 protein has one entry. The repertoire holds some 600,000 distinct CDR3 sequences, 20% to 25% seen once, with approximately 8% in the top ten. Trimming cost V 5 bases and J 5 bases; bases outside gene matches: 9. The CDR3 spans 17 residues. CDR1 is SNHLY and CDR2 is FYNNEI in the germline V gene. The sample holds many counts of this clonotype. Antigen specificity is unknown. Sequencing input: CD8+ T cells from PBMCs. The receptor comes from a human donor in good health (CMV status not recorded). Some clones in this sample may be carry-over from other donors' samples. The chain recombines TRBV2 with TRBJ2-2; 12 positions agree with TRBD1. The CDR3 is CASSHRGTGGNTGELFF. The CDR3 nucleotides are TGTGCCAGCAGTCACCGTGGGACAGGGGGCAATACCGGGGAGCTGTTTTTT. Variable domain in full (rest from reference TRBV2 and TRBJ2-2): EPEVTQTPSHQVTQMGQEVILRCVPISNHLYFYWYRQILGQKVEFLVSFYNNEISEKSEIFDDQFSVERPDGSNFTLKIRSTKLEDSAMYFCASSHRGTGGNTGELFFGEGSRLTVL.